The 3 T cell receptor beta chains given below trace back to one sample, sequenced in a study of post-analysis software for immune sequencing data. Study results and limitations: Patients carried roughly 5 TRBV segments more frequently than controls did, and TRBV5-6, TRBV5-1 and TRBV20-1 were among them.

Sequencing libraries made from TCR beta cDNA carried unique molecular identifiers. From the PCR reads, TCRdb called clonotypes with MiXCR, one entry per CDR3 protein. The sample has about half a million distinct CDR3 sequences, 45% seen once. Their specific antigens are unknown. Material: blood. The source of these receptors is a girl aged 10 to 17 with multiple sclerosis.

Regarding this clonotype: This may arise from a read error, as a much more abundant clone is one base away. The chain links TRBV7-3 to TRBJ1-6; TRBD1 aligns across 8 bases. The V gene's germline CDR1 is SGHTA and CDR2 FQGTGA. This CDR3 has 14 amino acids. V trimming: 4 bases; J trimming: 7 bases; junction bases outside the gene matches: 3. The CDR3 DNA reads TGTGCCAGCAGCTCGGACAGGGACAATTCACCCCTCCACTTT. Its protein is CASSSDRDNSPLHF.

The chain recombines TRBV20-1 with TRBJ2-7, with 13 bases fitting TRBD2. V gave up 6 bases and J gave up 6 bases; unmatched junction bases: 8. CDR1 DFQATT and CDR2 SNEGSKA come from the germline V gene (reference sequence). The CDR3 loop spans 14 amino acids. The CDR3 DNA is TGCAGTGCAGCCTGGACTAGCGGGAGTAGCGAGCAGTACTTC. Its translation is CSAAWTSGSSEQYF.

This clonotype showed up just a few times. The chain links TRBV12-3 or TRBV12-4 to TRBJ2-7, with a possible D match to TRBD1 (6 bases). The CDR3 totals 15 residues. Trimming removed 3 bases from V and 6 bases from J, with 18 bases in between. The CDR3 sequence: CASSLGARASGEQYF. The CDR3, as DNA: TGTGCCAGCAGTTTGGGGGCTAGGGCCTCGGGCGAGCAGTACTTC.